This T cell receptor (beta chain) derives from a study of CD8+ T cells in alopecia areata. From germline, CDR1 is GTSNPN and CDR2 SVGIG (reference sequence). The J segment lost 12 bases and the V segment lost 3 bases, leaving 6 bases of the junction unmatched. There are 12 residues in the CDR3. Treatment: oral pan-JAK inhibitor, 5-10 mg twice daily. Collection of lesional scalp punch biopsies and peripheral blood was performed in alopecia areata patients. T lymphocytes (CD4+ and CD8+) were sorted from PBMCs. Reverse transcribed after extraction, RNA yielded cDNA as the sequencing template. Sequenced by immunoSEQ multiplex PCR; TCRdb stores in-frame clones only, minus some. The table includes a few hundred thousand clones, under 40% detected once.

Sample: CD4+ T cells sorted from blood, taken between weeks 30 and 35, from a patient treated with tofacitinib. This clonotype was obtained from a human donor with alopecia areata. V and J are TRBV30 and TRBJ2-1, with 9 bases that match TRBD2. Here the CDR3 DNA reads TGTGCCTGGAGCCGAGGACTAGCGCTGCAGTTCTTC. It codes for CAWSRGLALQFF. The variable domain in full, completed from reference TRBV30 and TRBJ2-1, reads SQTIHQWPATLVQPVGSPLSLECTVEGTSNPNLYWYRQAAGRGLQLLFYSVGIGQISSEVPQNLSASRPQDRQFILSSKKLLLSDSGFYLCAWSRGLALQFFGPGTRLTVL.